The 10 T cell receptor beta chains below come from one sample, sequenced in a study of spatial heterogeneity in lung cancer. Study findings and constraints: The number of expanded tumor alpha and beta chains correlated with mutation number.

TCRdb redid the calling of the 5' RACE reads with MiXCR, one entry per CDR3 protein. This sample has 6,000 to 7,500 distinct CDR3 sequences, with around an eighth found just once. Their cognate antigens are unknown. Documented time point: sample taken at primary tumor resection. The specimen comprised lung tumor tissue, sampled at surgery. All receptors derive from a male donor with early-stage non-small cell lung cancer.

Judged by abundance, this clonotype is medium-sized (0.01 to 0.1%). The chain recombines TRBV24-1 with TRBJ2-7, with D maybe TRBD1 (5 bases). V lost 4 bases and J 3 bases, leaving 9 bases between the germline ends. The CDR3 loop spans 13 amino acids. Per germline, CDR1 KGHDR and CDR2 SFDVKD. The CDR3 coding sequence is TGTGCCACCAGTGACACGACAGTCTACGAGCAGTACTTC. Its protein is CATSDTTVYEQYF.

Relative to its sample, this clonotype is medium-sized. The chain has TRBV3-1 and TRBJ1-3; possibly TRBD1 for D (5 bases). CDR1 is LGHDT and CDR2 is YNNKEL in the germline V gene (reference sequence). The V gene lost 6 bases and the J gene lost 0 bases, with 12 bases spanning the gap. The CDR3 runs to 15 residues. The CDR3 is CASSWGIPSGNTIYF. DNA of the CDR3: TGTGCCAGCAGTTGGGGCATACCCTCTGGAAACACCATATATTTT.

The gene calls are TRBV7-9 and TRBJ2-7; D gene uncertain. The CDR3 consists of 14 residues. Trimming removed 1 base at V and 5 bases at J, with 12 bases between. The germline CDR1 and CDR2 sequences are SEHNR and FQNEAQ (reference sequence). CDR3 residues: CASSLDHGRNEQYF. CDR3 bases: TGTGCCAGCAGCTTAGATCATGGCAGAAACGAGCAGTACTTC.

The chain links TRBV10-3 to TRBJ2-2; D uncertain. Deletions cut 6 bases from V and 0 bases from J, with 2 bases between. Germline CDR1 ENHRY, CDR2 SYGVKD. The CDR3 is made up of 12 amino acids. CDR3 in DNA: TGTGCCATCAGCCCGAACACCGGGGAGCTGTTTTTT. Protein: CAISPNTGELFF.

Here the CDR3 DNA reads TGTGCCAGCAGCCCATTTACCCTAAACGTAGATACGCAGTATTTT. Translated, it gives CASSPFTLNVDTQYF. The V call is TRBV7-2, the J call TRBJ2-3, with D uncertain. Germline CDR1 and CDR2: SGHTA and FQGNSA. V lost 5 bases, J lost 5 bases, and 17 bases lay in between. The CDR3 runs to 15 residues.

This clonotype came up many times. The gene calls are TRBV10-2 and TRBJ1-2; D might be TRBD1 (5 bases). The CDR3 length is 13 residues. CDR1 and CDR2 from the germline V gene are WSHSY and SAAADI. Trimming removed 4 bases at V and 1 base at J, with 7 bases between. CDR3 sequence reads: CASSAGLNYGYTF. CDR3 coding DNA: TGCGCCAGCAGTGCGGGGCTTAACTATGGCTACACCTTC.

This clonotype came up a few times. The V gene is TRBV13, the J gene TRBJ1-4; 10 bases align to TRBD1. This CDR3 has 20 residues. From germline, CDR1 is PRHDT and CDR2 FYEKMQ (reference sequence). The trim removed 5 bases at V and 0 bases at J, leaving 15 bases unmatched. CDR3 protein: CASSRKGQGILLATNEKLFF. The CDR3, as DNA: TGTGCCAGCAGCCGTAAGGGACAGGGGATTTTGTTGGCAACTAATGAAAAACTGTTTTTT.

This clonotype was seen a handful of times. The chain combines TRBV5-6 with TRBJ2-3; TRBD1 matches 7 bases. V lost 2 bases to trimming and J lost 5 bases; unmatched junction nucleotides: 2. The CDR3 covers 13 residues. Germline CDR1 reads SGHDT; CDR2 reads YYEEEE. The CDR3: CASSLSGGDTQYF. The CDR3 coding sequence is TGTGCCAGCAGCTTATCAGGGGGAGATACGCAGTATTTT.

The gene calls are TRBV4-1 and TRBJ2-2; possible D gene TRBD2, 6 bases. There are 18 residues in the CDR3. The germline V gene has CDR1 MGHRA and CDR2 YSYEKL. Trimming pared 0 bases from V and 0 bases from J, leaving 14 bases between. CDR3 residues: CASSQEGSGASNTGELFF. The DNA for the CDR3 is TGCGCCAGCAGCCAAGAGGGTAGCGGAGCCTCGAACACCGGGGAGCTGTTTTTT.

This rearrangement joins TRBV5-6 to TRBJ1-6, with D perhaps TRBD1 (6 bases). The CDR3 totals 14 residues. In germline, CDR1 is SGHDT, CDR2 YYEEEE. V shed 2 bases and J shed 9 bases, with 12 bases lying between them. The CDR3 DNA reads TGTGCCAGCAGCTTCGGACAGCTTGGTTCACCCCTCCACTTT. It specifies CASSFGQLGSPLHF.